This TCR beta chain derives from a study of shared clonotypes between healthy human individuals. Study-wide results and caveats: Estimated richness was generally greater in naive than memory subsets. Though the depth was large, rarefaction showed that sorted-subset sequencing was incomplete.

On this clone: Antigen unknown. Other DNA sequences of this sample code for an identical CDR3.

Positive CCR7 selection of CD45RO-negative cells yielded the naive CD8 cells, and terminally differentiated effector memory CD45RA+ cells were excluded. The repertoire was sequenced with immunoSEQ multiplex PCR; TCRdb's copy has only in-frame clones and lacks some. The table lists more than 500,000 clones, 85% to 95% of them singletons. This receptor was obtained from a young woman in good health. Input material: naive CD8+ T cells sorted from blood.

In nucleotides, the CDR3 is TGTGCCTGGAGTGTAGCCGGGGAGCTGTTTTTT. It codes for CAWSVAGELFF. This chain links TRBV30 with TRBJ2-2; D call uncertain. CDR3 length: 11 amino acids. Trimming cost V 0 bases and J 6 bases, with 2 bases left between them. Germline CDR1 reads GTSNPN; CDR2 reads SVGIG (reference sequence).